This T cell receptor beta chain was sequenced during a study of cytotoxic CD8 clonotypes in ibrutinib-treated CLL. This clone was counted between two and nine times. Its specificity is unknown. Data came from immunoSEQ multiplex PCR; TCRdb stores just in-frame clones and leaves some out. The repertoire consists of 160,000 or so clones, with roughly 84% occurring once and the leading ten covering roughly 3%. CDR3 length: 15 amino acids. Per the germline V gene, CDR1 is MDHEN and CDR2 is SYDVKM. Trimming pared 5 bases from V and 5 bases from J, leaving 16 bases between. Study-level results: The public clonotypes identified were infrequent and showed contraction or stability on treatment.

This specimen was PBMCs, taken at disease progression, from a patient treated with ibrutinib. The chain combines TRBV28 with TRBJ1-5; TRBD1 might be the D (5 bases). The sequence was collected from a human donor with chronic lymphocytic leukemia. Here the CDR3 DNA reads TGTGCCAGCAGTCTGAGGGCAGGGTCTCATCAGCCCCAGCATTTT. Amino acids: CASSLRAGSHQPQHF.